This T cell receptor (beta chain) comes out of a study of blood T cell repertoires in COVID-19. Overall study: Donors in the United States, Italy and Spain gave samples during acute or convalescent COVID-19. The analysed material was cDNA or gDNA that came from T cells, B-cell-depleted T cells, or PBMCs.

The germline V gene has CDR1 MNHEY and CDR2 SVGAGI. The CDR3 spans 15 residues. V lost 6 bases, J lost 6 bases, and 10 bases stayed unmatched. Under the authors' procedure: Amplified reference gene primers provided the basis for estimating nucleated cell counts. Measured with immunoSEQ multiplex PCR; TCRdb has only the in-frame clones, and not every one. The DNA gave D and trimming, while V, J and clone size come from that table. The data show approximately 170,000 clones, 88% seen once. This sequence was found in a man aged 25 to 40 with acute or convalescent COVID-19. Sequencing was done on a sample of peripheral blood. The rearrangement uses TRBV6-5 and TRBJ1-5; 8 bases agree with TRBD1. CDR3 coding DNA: TGTGCCAGCAGCGTGGACAGGGTCAGTGGTCAGCCCCAGCATTTT. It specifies CASSVDRVSGQPQHF.